This TCR beta chain stems from a study of T cell changes during pregnancy in multiple sclerosis. The CDR3 sequence is 15 residues long. J lost 1 base, V lost 5 bases, and 6 bases had no gene match. CDR1 and CDR2 (germline): SGHTA, FQGNSA. Repertoires were generated with immunoSEQ multiplex PCR, while TCRdb's copy carries only in-frame clones and drops some. The sample lists about 40,000 clones, approximately 94% occurring once. Sample: CD4+ T cells from peripheral blood mononuclear cells, taken after pregnancy. The receptor's source is a female donor with multiple sclerosis, enrolled in a pregnancy study. The rearrangement links TRBV7-2 to TRBJ1-1; 8 bases are a match to TRBD1. Here the CDR3 reads CASSPTGTGNTEAFF. The CDR3 coding sequence is TGTGCCAGCAGCCCCACCGGGACAGGGAACACTGAAGCTTTCTTT.